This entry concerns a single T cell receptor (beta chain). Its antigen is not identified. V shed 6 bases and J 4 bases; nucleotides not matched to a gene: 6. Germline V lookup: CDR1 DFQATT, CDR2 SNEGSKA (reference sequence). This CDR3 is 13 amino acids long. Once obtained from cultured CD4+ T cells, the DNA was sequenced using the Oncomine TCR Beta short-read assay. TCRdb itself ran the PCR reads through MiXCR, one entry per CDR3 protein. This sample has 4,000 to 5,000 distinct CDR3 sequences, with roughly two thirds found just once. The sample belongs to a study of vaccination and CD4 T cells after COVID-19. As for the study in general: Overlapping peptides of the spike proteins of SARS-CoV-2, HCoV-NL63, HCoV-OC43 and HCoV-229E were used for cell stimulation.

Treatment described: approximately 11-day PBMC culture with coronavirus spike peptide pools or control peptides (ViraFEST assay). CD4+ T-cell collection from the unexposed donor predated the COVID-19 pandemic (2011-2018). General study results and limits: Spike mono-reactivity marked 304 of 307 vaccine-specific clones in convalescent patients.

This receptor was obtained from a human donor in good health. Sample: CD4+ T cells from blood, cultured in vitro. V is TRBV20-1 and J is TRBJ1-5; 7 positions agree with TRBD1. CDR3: CSASTGVNQPQHF. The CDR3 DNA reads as TGCAGTGCGAGTACAGGGGTAAATCAGCCCCAGCATTTT.